This T cell receptor (beta chain) was documented in a study of cytomegalovirus exposure and HLA in healthy donors. Overall study findings and caveats: In a later analysis, specific HLA alleles were associated with 15,000 to 20,000 TCR beta sequences at a 0.05 false discovery rate. It was reportedly the case that the classifier diagnosed cytomegalovirus status with high specificity and sensitivity. The authors enumerated 180 or so TCR beta chains as linked to cytomegalovirus.

Donors were ostensibly healthy at sampling, although undocumented immune exposures were probable. The CDR3 has 12 amino acids. From germline, CDR1 is SQVTM and CDR2 ANQGSEA. The V and J ends lost 7 bases and 6 bases respectively, with 14 bases between them. As to this clone: The antigen is undetermined.

This PCR relied on a set of 60 Vbeta primers and 13 Jbeta primers. The repertoire was sequenced with immunoSEQ multiplex PCR; TCRdb's copy has only in-frame clones and lacks some. This repertoire includes around 100,000 clones. The specimen was PBMCs. V is TRBV29-1 and J is TRBJ2-3, with D tentatively TRBD2 (5 bases). This clonotype originated in a man aged 35-49 years in good health and CMV-seropositive. CDR3 in amino acids: CSARTLPDTQYF. CDR3 bases: TGCAGCGCTAGGACTCTTCCGGATACGCAGTATTTT.